These 21 T cell receptor beta chains were all obtained from the same sample, sequenced in a study of early T cells in non-severe SARS-CoV-2 infection. TCRdb ran MiXCR on the 5' RACE reads and lists one entry per CDR3 protein. The profile covers under 95,000 distinct CDR3 sequences, with about 12% appearing a single time and about 3.4% taken by the ten largest. The sequencing sample was made of whole blood. The receptors derive from an adult who was a healthcare worker with PCR-confirmed SARS-CoV-2 infection or an uninfected control (not recorded which).

Concerning this clonotype: A much bigger clone sits one base away, suggesting this may be a read error. V is TRBV11-2 and J is TRBJ1-1, with D hard to call. The V end lost 2 bases, the J end lost 1 base, and 5 bases lay between the germline ends. This CDR3 has 13 amino acids. CDR1 is SGHAT and CDR2 is FQNNGV in the germline V gene. The CDR3 DNA sequence: TGTGCCAGCAGCTTAAACGGGAACACTGAAGCTTTCTTT. This gives the protein CASSLNGNTEAFF.

There are a few counts of this clonotype. The gene calls are TRBV28 and TRBJ2-6; D not certain. Trimming stripped 5 bases from V and 0 bases from J, with 11 bases between. There are 16 residues in the CDR3. The V gene's germline CDR1 is MDHEN and CDR2 SYDVKM. The CDR3 coding sequence is TGTGCCAGCAGTCCGGCCCAGGCCTCTGGGGCCAACGTCCTGACTTTC. Translating it yields CASSPAQASGANVLTF.

The rearrangement uses TRBV12-3 or TRBV12-4 and TRBJ2-5; 11 nucleotides match TRBD2. The CDR3 has 16 amino acids. V trimming: 2 bases; J trimming: 1 base; junction bases outside the gene matches: 3. In DNA form, the CDR3 reads TGTGCCAGCAGTTTACCCGGACTAGCGGGCCAAGAGACCCAGTACTTC. This codes for CASSLPGLAGQETQYF.

This clonotype was seen many times. The J gene is TRBJ2-2, the V gene TRBV2; TRBD2 matches 9 bases. The V gene's germline CDR1 is SNHLY and CDR2 FYNNEI. The CDR3 totals 14 residues. The V and J ends lost 3 bases and 6 bases, in that order; junction bases with no gene match: 2. The DNA for the CDR3 is TGTGCCAGCAGTGATAGCGGGAGAGCCGGGGAGCTGTTTTTT. It is translated as CASSDSGRAGELFF.

In this sample, this clonotype turned up a few times. The CDR3 here is CASSPGHIRTDTQYF. Here the CDR3 DNA reads TGCGCCAGCAGCCCGGGACATATCCGCACAGATACGCAGTATTTT. The chain has TRBV5-1 and TRBJ2-3; TRBD1 is a possible D gene (6 bases). V was trimmed by 4 bases and J by 1 base, leaving 13 bases between them. Germline-derived CDR1 and CDR2 are SGHRS and YFSETQ. CDR3 length: 15 residues.

The table lists this clonotype with many counts. The gene calls are TRBV7-2 and TRBJ2-2, with 14 bases aligning to TRBD2. Trimming cost V 1 base and J 4 bases; bases outside gene matches: 5. In germline, CDR1 is SGHTA, CDR2 FQGNSA. The CDR3 length is 18 residues. CDR3 protein: CASSLGLAGGSATGELFF. The CDR3, as DNA: TGTGCCAGCAGCTTAGGACTAGCGGGAGGGTCGGCCACCGGGGAGCTGTTTTTT. Drawing the rest from reference TRBV7-2 and TRBJ2-2, the complete variable domain is GAGVSQSPSNKVTEKGKDVELRCDPISGHTALYWYRQSLGQGLEFLIYFQGNSAPDKSGLPSDRFSAERTGGSVSTLTIQRTQQEDSAVYLCASSLGLAGGSATGELFFGEGSRLTVL.

This clonotype is deemed medium-sized. The rearrangement joins TRBV7-6 to TRBJ2-2, with 12 positions matching TRBD2. V dropped 5 bases and J dropped 0; count of bases not matched to a gene: 4. This CDR3 comprises 17 residues. Germline V gives CDR1 SGHVS, CDR2 FNYEAQ. The DNA for the CDR3 is TGTGCCAGCAGCCCCTGGACTAGCGGGGCGAACACCGGGGAGCTGTTTTTT. Amino acid sequence: CASSPWTSGANTGELFF.

This chain uses TRBV11-1 with TRBJ2-7; D is unresolved. V shed 0 bases and J shed 2 bases, with 17 bases lying between them. Germline values: CDR1 SGHAT, CDR2 FQDESV (reference sequence). The CDR3 length is 17 residues. DNA for the CDR3: TGTGCCAGCAGCTTAGCCCCACCGGCCGTCAGCACCTACGAGCAGTACTTC. The encoded protein is CASSLAPPAVSTYEQYF. The whole variable domain, remainder taken from reference TRBV11-1 and TRBJ2-7, is EAEVAQSPRYKITEKSQAVAFWCDPISGHATLYWYRQILGQGPELLVQFQDESVVDDSQLPKDRFSAERLKGVDSTLKIQPAELGDSAMYLCASSLAPPAVSTYEQYFGPGTRLTVT.

This clonotype was seen more than once but under ten times. The chain joins TRBV6-1 to TRBJ1-1, with D possibly matching TRBD1 (6 bases). The CDR3 length is 14 residues. Germline CDR1 and CDR2: MNHNS and SASEGT. Trimming took off 5 bases at V and 2 bases at J, with 12 bases between the two ends. The CDR3 coding sequence is TGTGCCAGCAGTCTCGACAGGCGTAACACTGAAGCTTTCTTT. Translation: CASSLDRRNTEAFF.

By sample fraction, this clonotype is medium-sized. V is TRBV18 and J is TRBJ1-5, with D maybe TRBD1 (5 bases). V was pared by 2 bases and J by 11 bases, with 16 bases between. In germline, CDR1 is KGHSH, CDR2 LQKENI. This CDR3 comprises 14 residues. The CDR3 sequence is CASSPAGISAAQHF. In DNA form, the CDR3 reads TGTGCCAGCTCACCAGCAGGGATCTCCGCAGCCCAGCATTTT.

The genes are TRBV24-1 and TRBJ2-5; 11 bases are a match to TRBD2. CDR1 and CDR2 (germline): KGHDR, SFDVKD. This CDR3 region has 18 residues. V trimming: 0 bases; J trimming: 4 bases; junction bases outside the gene matches: 9. The DNA for the CDR3 is TGTGCCACCAGTGATTTGAAACCCCGTGGGACTAGCGGAGAGACCCAGTACTTC. It codes for CATSDLKPRGTSGETQYF.

This clonotype was seen at least ten times. The V gene is TRBV10-2, the J gene TRBJ1-4; TRBD1 matches 7 bases. Germline V gene data show CDR1 as WSHSY and CDR2 as SAAADI. V was clipped by 9 bases and J by 0 bases; unmatched bases: 13. The CDR3 is made up of 17 amino acids. The CDR3 bases are TGCGCCAGGGCAGGGACAGACAACCACTCAACTAATGAAAAACTGTTTTTT. Residues: CARAGTDNHSTNEKLFF.

This clonotype was recorded at least ten times. This chain links TRBV3-1 with TRBJ2-7; D is tentatively TRBD1 or TRBD2 (5 bases each). The CDR3 is 14 residues long. Trimming took 0 bases from V and 3 from J, leaving 9 bases between them. Germline V gives CDR1 LGHDT, CDR2 YNNKEL (reference sequence). The CDR3 reads CASSQDGTGYEQYF. Written as DNA, the CDR3 is TGTGCCAGCAGCCAAGATGGGACGGGCTACGAGCAGTACTTC.

This clonotype was seen a handful of times. This chain joins TRBV5-4 and TRBJ2-7; perhaps D is TRBD1 or TRBD2 (5 bases each). This CDR3 spans 14 amino acids. Trimming removed 3 bases at V and 4 bases at J, with 14 bases between. CDR1 and CDR2 (germline): SGHNT, YYREEE (reference sequence). The CDR3 DNA is TGTGCCAGCAGCTGGGGCCTAGCAGCTTACGAGCAGTACTTC. Translation gives CASSWGLAAYEQYF. The full variable domain, in which reference TRBV5-4 and TRBJ2-7 provide the parts outside the CDR3, is ETGVTQSPTHLIKTRGQQVTLRCSSQSGHNTVSWYQQALGQGPQFIFQYYREEENGRGNFPPRFSGLQFPNYSSELNVNALELDDSALYLCASSWGLAAYEQYFGPGTRLTVT.

This clonotype was counted many times. The V call is TRBV30, the J call TRBJ1-1; 7 bases fit TRBD1. J was trimmed by 1 base and V by 5 bases; bases with no gene match: 7. CDR3 length: 14 residues. Germline CDR1 and CDR2: GTSNPN and SVGIG (reference sequence). The CDR3 protein is CAWGRGTANTEAFF. In nucleotides, the CDR3 is TGTGCCTGGGGCCGAGGGACAGCGAACACTGAAGCTTTCTTT.

This clonotype has only a few counts. The chain links TRBV6-2 or TRBV6-3 to TRBJ2-1; D possibly matches TRBD1 or TRBD2 (5 bases each). V lost 7 bases, J lost 6 bases, and 19 bases lay in between. Germline V gene data show CDR1 as MNHEY and CDR2 as SVGEGT. The CDR3 totals 15 residues. The CDR3 region is CASTGTPLGPNEQFF. The CDR3 DNA reads TGTGCCAGCACCGGGACGCCGCTCGGACCCAATGAGCAGTTCTTC.

This clonotype was found many times. V gene TRBV28 combines with J gene TRBJ1-4; 9 bases fit TRBD1. This CDR3 is built from 16 residues. V trimming: 2 bases; J trimming: 1 base; junction bases outside the gene matches: 2. Germline CDR1 MDHEN, CDR2 SYDVKM. CDR3 in amino acids: CASSLLDRGTNEKLFF. The CDR3 nucleotides are TGTGCCAGCAGTTTACTGGACAGGGGAACTAATGAAAAACTGTTTTTT.

The chain employs TRBV21-1 and TRBJ2-7; TRBD2 is taken as the D call from the table, unchecked against the DNA. TRBV21-1 is a pseudogene segment. CDR3 length: 14 amino acids. CDR3 nucleotide sequence: TGTGCCAGCCGGGTGGGCGGGAAGTCCTACGAGCAGTACTTC. It encodes CASRVGGKSYEQYF.

This clonotype was counted only a few times. V and J are TRBV7-3 and TRBJ2-1; 7 bases agree with TRBD1. The CDR3 runs to 15 residues. Germline V gene data show CDR1 as SGHTA and CDR2 as FQGTGA. Trimming at V came to 5 bases and at J to 0 bases, leaving 4 bases not matched to a gene. CDR3 protein: CASSNTGDSYNEQFF. DNA of the CDR3: TGTGCCAGCAGCAATACAGGGGACTCCTACAATGAGCAGTTCTTC.

This clonotype was seen ten or more times. The chain employs TRBV28 and TRBJ1-2; no definite D call. Trimming shortened V by 6 bases and J by 1 base, and 12 bases separated the two germline ends. Looked up from germline, CDR1 is MDHEN and CDR2 is SYDVKM. The CDR3 totals 14 residues. Here the CDR3 reads CASRVAGGNYGYTF. For the CDR3, the DNA is TGTGCCAGCAGGGTTGCAGGAGGTAACTATGGCTACACCTTC.

The DNA for the CDR3 is TGTGCCAGCAGCCAAGATCTGGGGGTCGGGCCAAGCTCCTACGAGCAGTACTTC. As protein: CASSQDLGVGPSSYEQYF. The chain has TRBV4-2 and TRBJ2-7, with D perhaps matching TRBD1 or TRBD2 (5 bases each). V lost 0 bases to trimming and J lost 0 bases, with 18 bases between them. The CDR3 has 18 amino acids. Per germline, CDR1 LGHNA and CDR2 YNFKEQ.